Below are 29 T cell receptor beta chains sequenced from a single sample in a study of blood T cells in healthy people across ages. A second PCR, run for about 6 to 11 cycles, used a sample-barcoded 5' primer plus a J-beta primer mix. TCRdb re-derived calls from the 5' RACE reads in MiXCR, one entry per CDR3 protein. The table has approximately 1.5 million distinct CDR3 sequences, about 35% seen once. Sample: blood. Receptor source: a woman under 40 in good health.

This clonotype has a handful of counts. The chain uses TRBV20-1 and TRBJ2-3; D gene ambiguous. This CDR3 is built from 15 residues. V lost 0 bases and J lost 2, with 12 bases in between. CDR1 and CDR2 from the germline V gene are DFQATT and SNEGSKA (reference sequence). The CDR3 region is CSARDTKRNTDTQYF. The CDR3 coding sequence is TGCAGTGCTAGAGATACGAAGCGCAACACAGATACGCAGTATTTT.

CDR3 loop: CASSLFLGEGPYNEQFF. CDR3 in DNA: TGTGCCAGCAGCTTATTTCTTGGGGAAGGGCCTTACAATGAGCAGTTCTTC. The chain links TRBV7-9 to TRBJ2-1; D ambiguous. With 2 bases removed from V and 4 bases from J, the gap between germline ends came to 18 bases. This CDR3 is built from 17 residues. From germline, CDR1 is SEHNR and CDR2 FQNEAQ (reference sequence).

This clonotype was observed a handful of times. The rearrangement uses TRBV4-1 and TRBJ2-3; 7 nucleotides agree with TRBD1. The CDR3 loop spans 15 amino acids. CDR1 MGHRA and CDR2 YSYEKL come from the germline V gene. After removal of 2 bases from V and 7 bases from J, the junction contained 9 bases not matched to a gene. CDR3 sequence (DNA): TGCGCCAGCAGCCAACCGACAGGGTCAAGGAATACGCAGTATTTT. It translates to CASSQPTGSRNTQYF.

In its sample, this clonotype was seen a few times. The chain has TRBV4-1 and TRBJ1-5; the match to TRBD1 covers 10 bases. The CDR3 extends over 15 amino acids. Per germline, CDR1 MGHRA and CDR2 YSYEKL. J gave up 2 bases and V 9 bases, and 7 bases lay outside the gene matches. The chain's CDR3 is CASGQGGMGNQPQHF. DNA of the CDR3: TGCGCCAGTGGACAGGGGGGAATGGGCAATCAGCCCCAGCATTTT.

This clonotype was counted a few times. The V and J genes are TRBV20-1 and TRBJ1-2; D uncertain. V shed 2 bases and J shed 0 bases, with 7 bases lying between them. This CDR3 is 13 amino acids long. Germline assignment: CDR1 DFQATT and CDR2 SNEGSKA (reference sequence). CDR3 DNA sequence: TGCAGTGCTAGATATGGAACTAACTATGGCTACACCTTC. It codes for CSARYGTNYGYTF.

This chain connects TRBV29-1 to TRBJ2-7; the D gene is possibly TRBD1 (5 bases). Trimming cost V 7 bases and J 8 bases, with 15 bases left between them. This CDR3 is 11 amino acids long. The germline gives CDR1 SQVTM, CDR2 ANQGSEA. This chain's CDR3 is CSASQVGKQYF. The CDR3 coding sequence is TGCAGCGCATCACAGGTGGGCAAGCAGTACTTC.

The CDR3 reads CASSFVPNYNEQFF. For the CDR3, the DNA is TGTGCCAGCAGTTTCGTCCCAAACTACAATGAGCAGTTCTTC. The chain has TRBV27 and TRBJ2-1; D gene uncertain. Trimming removed 3 bases from V and 3 bases from J, with 9 bases in between. The germline V gene has CDR1 MNHEY and CDR2 SMNVEV (reference sequence). This CDR3 is 14 amino acids long.

This clonotype appeared a few times. The gene calls are TRBV7-9 and TRBJ1-4; TRBD1 matches 10 bases. The CDR3 is 15 residues long. The ends lost 5 bases at V and 7 bases at J; junction bases unmatched: 7. Germline V gene sequence: CDR1 SEHNR, CDR2 FQNEAQ (reference sequence). DNA of the CDR3: TGTGCCAGCAGCCTCGGGACAGGGGATTTTGAAAAACTGTTTTTT. Translation: CASSLGTGDFEKLFF.

Remarks on this clonotype: A read error may produce the germline difference seen at one junction end. The chain links TRBV5-1 to TRBJ2-7, with 9 positions matching TRBD2. This CDR3 contains 16 residues. CDR1 is SGHRS and CDR2 is YFSETQ in the germline V gene. CDR3 residues: CASGLGSLAGPYEQYF. The CDR3, as DNA: TGCGCCAGCGGCTTGGGGTCACTAGCGGGCCCCTACGAGCAGTACTTC.

This clonotype was counted at least ten times. The chain employs TRBV4-2 and TRBJ2-6; 11 positions match TRBD1. Germline loops: CDR1 LGHNA, CDR2 YNFKEQ. The V and J ends lost 5 bases and 5 bases, in that order; junction bases with no gene match: 14. This CDR3 comprises 19 residues. This chain's CDR3 is CASSYHLGQGALRANVLTF. The CDR3 DNA reads as TGTGCCAGCAGCTACCATCTAGGACAGGGGGCCCTAAGGGCCAACGTCCTGACTTTC.

This clonotype was detected a few times. V and J are TRBV6-2 or TRBV6-3 and TRBJ2-7; no definite D call. Germline-derived CDR1 and CDR2 are MNHEY and SVGEGT. The CDR3 extends over 14 amino acids. V was shortened by 5 bases and J by 0 bases, with 11 bases between the two germline ends. The CDR3 reads CASSKTGHSYEQYF. The CDR3 nucleotides read TGTGCCAGCAGTAAGACTGGCCACTCCTACGAGCAGTACTTC.

This clonotype occurred a few times. The V and J genes are TRBV29-1 and TRBJ1-1; no definite D call. CDR1 and CDR2 (germline): SQVTM, ANQGSEA. The V and J ends lost 0 bases and 2 bases respectively, with 19 bases between them. The CDR3 extends over 17 amino acids. The CDR3 region has the DNA TGCAGCGTTGAAGATTGGGCACCCGAAAGACTTAACACTGAAGCTTTCTTT. Translated: CSVEDWAPERLNTEAFF.

Ten or more counts support this clonotype. The chain recombines TRBV7-2 with TRBJ1-2, with 7 bases identical to TRBD1. The CDR3 runs 14 residues. The V gene's germline CDR1 is SGHTA and CDR2 FQGNSA. Trimming at V came to 3 bases and at J to 8 bases, leaving 9 bases not matched to a gene. CDR3: CASSLGQLLRGYTF. The CDR3 nucleotides are TGTGCCAGCAGCTTGGGACAGTTACTGCGGGGCTACACCTTC.

The chain joins TRBV12-3 or TRBV12-4 to TRBJ1-6; D is undetermined. The length of the CDR3 is 15 residues. V was clipped by 5 bases and J by 6 bases, with 14 bases between them. The CDR3 loop is CASSPGGLGNSPLHF. The CDR3 DNA reads TGTGCCAGCAGTCCCGGAGGTTTAGGTAATTCACCCCTCCACTTT.

The chain's CDR3 is CASSPRSGYTDTQYF. In DNA form, the CDR3 reads TGTGCCAGCTCACCAAGGAGCGGCTACACAGATACGCAGTATTTT. The rearrangement uses TRBV18 and TRBJ2-3; D possibly corresponds to TRBD2 (5 bases). Germline V lookup: CDR1 KGHSH, CDR2 LQKENI. V gave up 2 bases and J gave up 2 bases, with 11 bases separating them. The CDR3 extends over 15 amino acids.

The chain employs TRBV5-5 and TRBJ1-2; the match to TRBD1 covers 9 bases. Germline CDR1 reads SGHKS; CDR2 reads YYEKEE (reference sequence). This CDR3 has 15 residues. Trimming at V came to 4 bases and at J to 1 base, leaving 5 bases not matched to a gene. This CDR3 is CASSQGQGLNYGYTF. For the CDR3, the DNA is TGTGCCAGCAGCCAGGGACAGGGCCTTAACTATGGCTACACCTTC.

The rearrangement joins TRBV6-1 to TRBJ1-1; D call uncertain. Germline V gene sequence: CDR1 MNHNS, CDR2 SASEGT. CDR3 length: 13 residues. Trimming removed 4 bases from V and 0 bases from J, with 6 bases in between. In nucleotides, the CDR3 is TGTGCCAGCAGTGCTGCTATGAACACTGAAGCTTTCTTT. It encodes CASSAAMNTEAFF.

The chain joins TRBV7-9 to TRBJ2-5, with 10 bases fitting TRBD2. This CDR3 is 15 amino acids long. V lost 6 bases, J lost 11 bases, and 15 bases stayed unmatched. The V gene's germline CDR1 is SEHNR and CDR2 FQNEAQ (reference sequence). In nucleotides, the CDR3 is TGTGCCAGCAGTCCTAGCGGGGGCGTTGCGGGTGAGCAGTACTTC. This gives the protein CASSPSGGVAGEQYF.

The chain uses TRBV7-9 and TRBJ1-5; D gene uncertain. V was shortened by 4 bases and J by 6 bases, with 13 bases between the two germline ends. CDR3 length: 14 residues. Germline CDR1 SEHNR, CDR2 FQNEAQ (reference sequence). The CDR3 loop is CASSSGTVGQPQHF. The CDR3 region has the DNA TGTGCCAGCAGCTCCGGTACAGTCGGTCAGCCCCAGCATTTT.

The V and J genes are TRBV9 and TRBJ2-4; D gene ambiguous. The J call is in doubt because the DNA end fits TRBJ2-7 better. The germline CDR1 and CDR2 sequences are SGDLS and YYNGEE. There are 12 residues in the CDR3. Here the CDR3 DNA reads TGTGCCAGCAGCGGGTCTGACTACGAGCAGTACTTC. It is translated as CASSGSDYEQYF.

In regard to this clonotype: A single base separates this from a much larger clone, so it may be a read error. The chain carries TRBV4-1 and TRBJ2-7; D uncertain. Germline assignment: CDR1 MGHRA and CDR2 YSYEKL. The CDR3 sequence is 16 residues long. V dropped 1 base and J dropped 2 bases, with 15 bases sitting between them. The CDR3 region has the DNA TGCGCCAGCAGCCAAGCTTCGACTGGCGGAACCTACGAGCAGTACTTC. This translates into CASSQASTGGTYEQYF.

The chain couples TRBV2 to TRBJ2-5, with D perhaps TRBD2 (6 bases). CDR3 size: 14 residues. In germline, CDR1 is SNHLY, CDR2 FYNNEI. V dropped 5 bases and J dropped 5 bases, with 15 bases sitting between them. CDR3 DNA sequence: TGTGCCAGCAGTCAGATATCTCGGGAGGAGACCCAGTACTTC. It yields the protein CASSQISREETQYF.

The rearrangement links TRBV19 to TRBJ1-1; 7 bases align to TRBD1. Germline V CDR1 and CDR2: LNHDA, SQIVND (reference sequence). V dropped 5 bases and J dropped 0; count of bases not matched to a gene: 6. The CDR3 consists of 15 residues. The CDR3 DNA reads TGTGCCAGTAGTCCAACAGGGGCGCTGAACACTGAAGCTTTCTTT. It yields the protein CASSPTGALNTEAFF.

This clonotype came up many times. This rearrangement joins TRBV20-1 to TRBJ2-5; D may be TRBD2 (6 bases). Trimming shortened V by 6 bases and J by 7 bases, and 9 bases separated the two germline ends. The CDR3 loop spans 10 amino acids. The germline CDR1 and CDR2 sequences are DFQATT and SNEGSKA (reference sequence). CDR3 residues: CSAGGTTQYF. The CDR3 bases are TGCAGTGCAGGCGGGACGACCCAGTACTTC.

The chain carries TRBV9 and TRBJ1-2; a weak D match, TRBD1 (6 bases). Germline CDR1 reads SGDLS; CDR2 reads YYNGEE. CDR3 size: 14 residues. The V end lost 3 bases, the J end lost 2 bases, and 11 bases lay between the germline ends. Here the CDR3 DNA reads TGTGCCAGCAGCGGGAGGGGGGCGAACTATGGCTACACCTTC. It yields the protein CASSGRGANYGYTF.

This clonotype was seen once. The chain joins TRBV20-1 to TRBJ2-1; a possible D gene is TRBD1 (7 bases). Germline-derived CDR1 and CDR2 are DFQATT and SNEGSKA (reference sequence). V was shortened by 6 bases and J by 5 bases, with 20 bases between the two germline ends. The CDR3 spans 15 residues. As DNA, the CDR3 is TGCAGTGCCATAGGGGGCGCAGGGAGGAACAATGAGCAGTTCTTC. Its protein product is CSAIGGAGRNNEQFF.

This clonotype occurred a few times. In DNA, the CDR3 is TGTGCCAGCAGCGTAGGAGGTCGTGGTTTTGAGACCCAGTACTTC. Translating gives CASSVGGRGFETQYF. V usage is TRBV9 and J usage is TRBJ2-5, with D hard to call. V was trimmed by 0 bases and J by 5 bases, leaving 14 bases between them. The CDR3 loop spans 15 amino acids. Per germline, CDR1 SGDLS and CDR2 YYNGEE.

This clonotype came up a few times. This sequence joins TRBV3-1 and TRBJ1-1; D is perhaps TRBD1 (6 bases). CDR1 is LGHDT and CDR2 is YNNKEL in the germline V gene (reference sequence). The CDR3 has 17 residues. V dropped 3 bases and J dropped 1 base, with 18 bases sitting between them. The CDR3 region is CASSHKRFTGRNTEAFF. The CDR3 DNA reads TGTGCCAGCAGCCATAAAAGGTTTACAGGGAGGAACACTGAAGCTTTCTTT.

This chain uses TRBV6-5 with TRBJ1-1; D is uncertain. Germline V gives CDR1 MNHEY, CDR2 SVGAGI. Trimming cost V 8 bases and J 1 base, with 11 bases left between them. This CDR3 spans 13 amino acids. Here the CDR3 DNA reads TGTGCCAGCCAATGGCCGGAGAACACTGAAGCTTTCTTT. It is translated as CASQWPENTEAFF.